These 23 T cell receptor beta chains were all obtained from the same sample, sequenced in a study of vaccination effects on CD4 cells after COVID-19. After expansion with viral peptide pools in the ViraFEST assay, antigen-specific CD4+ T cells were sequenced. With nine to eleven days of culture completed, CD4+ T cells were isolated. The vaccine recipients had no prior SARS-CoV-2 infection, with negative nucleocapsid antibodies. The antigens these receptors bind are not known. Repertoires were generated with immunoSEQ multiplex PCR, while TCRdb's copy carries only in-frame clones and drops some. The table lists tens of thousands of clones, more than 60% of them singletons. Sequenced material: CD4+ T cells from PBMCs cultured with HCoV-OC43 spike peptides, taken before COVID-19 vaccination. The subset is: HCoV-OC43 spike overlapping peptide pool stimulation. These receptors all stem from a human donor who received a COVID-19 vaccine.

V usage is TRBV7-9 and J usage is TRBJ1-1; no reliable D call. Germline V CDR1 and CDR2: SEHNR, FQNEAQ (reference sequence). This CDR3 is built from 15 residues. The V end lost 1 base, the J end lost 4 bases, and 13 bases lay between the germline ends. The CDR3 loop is CASSLDGEKGTEAFF. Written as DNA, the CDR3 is TGTGCCAGCAGCTTAGATGGGGAAAAAGGCACTGAAGCTTTCTTT.

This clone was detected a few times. The CDR3 DNA sequence: TGCGCCAGCAGCCAAGTGGTAGGCGGACTACACCGACTTACTAGCACAGATACGCAGTATTTT. It yields the protein CASSQVVGGLHRLTSTDTQYF. The chain uses TRBV4-3 and TRBJ2-3; tentatively, D is TRBD2 (6 bases). The germline V gene encodes CDR1 LGHNA and CDR2 YSLEER. This CDR3 is built from 21 residues. V was pared by 1 base and J by 0 bases, with 26 bases between.

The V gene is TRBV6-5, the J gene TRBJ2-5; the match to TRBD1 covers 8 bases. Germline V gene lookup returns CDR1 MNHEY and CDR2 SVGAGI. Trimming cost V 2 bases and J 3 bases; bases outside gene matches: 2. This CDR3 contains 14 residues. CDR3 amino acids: CASSYATGEETQYF. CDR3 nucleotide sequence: TGTGCCAGCAGTTACGCGACAGGGGAAGAGACCCAGTACTTC.

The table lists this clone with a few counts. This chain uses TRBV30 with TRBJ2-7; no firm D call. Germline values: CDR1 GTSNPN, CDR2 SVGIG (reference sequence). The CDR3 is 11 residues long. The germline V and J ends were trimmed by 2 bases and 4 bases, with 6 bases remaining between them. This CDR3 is CAWSMRYEQYF. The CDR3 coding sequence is TGTGCCTGGAGTATGCGGTACGAGCAGTACTTC.

The CDR3 protein is CASSRFIMNTEAFF. CDR3 bases: TGTGCCAGCAGTCGTTTTATCATGAACACTGAAGCTTTCTTT. The chain links TRBV3-1 (or the pseudogene TRBV3-2) to TRBJ1-1; unclear D gene. V was shortened by 6 bases and J by 0 bases, with 11 bases between the two germline ends. CDR1 and CDR2 from the germline V gene are LGHDT and YNNKEL (reference sequence). CDR3 length: 14 residues.

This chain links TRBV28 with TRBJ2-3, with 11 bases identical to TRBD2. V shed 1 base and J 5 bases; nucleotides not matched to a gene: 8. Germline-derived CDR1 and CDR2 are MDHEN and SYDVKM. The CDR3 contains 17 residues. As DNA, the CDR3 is TGTGCCAGCAGTTTATTCAGGGTAGCGGGGGGGAGAGATACGCAGTATTTT. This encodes CASSLFRVAGGRDTQYF.

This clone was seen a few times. The CDR3 sequence: CSVRGSVNTIYF. The DNA for the CDR3 is TGCAGCGTACGGGGGTCAGTAAACACCATATATTTT. This chain uses TRBV29-1 with TRBJ1-3; perhaps TRBD1 as D (5 bases). V dropped 6 bases and J dropped 6 bases, with 12 bases sitting between them. Germline values: CDR1 SQVTM, CDR2 ANQGSEA. CDR3 size: 12 residues.

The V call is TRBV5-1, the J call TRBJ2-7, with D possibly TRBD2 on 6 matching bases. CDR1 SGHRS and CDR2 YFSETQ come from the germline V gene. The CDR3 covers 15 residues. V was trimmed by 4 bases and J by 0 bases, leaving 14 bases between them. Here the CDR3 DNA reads TGCGCCAGCAGCCCCCCCACGGGACTCTCCTACGAGCAGTACTTC. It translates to CASSPPTGLSYEQYF.

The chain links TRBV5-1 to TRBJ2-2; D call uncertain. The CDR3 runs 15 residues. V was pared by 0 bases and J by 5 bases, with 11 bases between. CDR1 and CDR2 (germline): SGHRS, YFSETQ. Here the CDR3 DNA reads TGCGCCAGCAGCTTGGAAGTAGCAGATACCGGGGAGCTGTTTTTT. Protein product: CASSLEVADTGELFF.

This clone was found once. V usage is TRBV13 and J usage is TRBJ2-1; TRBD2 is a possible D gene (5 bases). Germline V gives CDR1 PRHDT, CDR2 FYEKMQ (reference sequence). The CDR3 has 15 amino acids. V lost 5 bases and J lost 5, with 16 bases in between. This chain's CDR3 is CASSRPRGTHNEQFF. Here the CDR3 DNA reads TGTGCCAGCAGCCGCCCCCGGGGTACCCACAATGAGCAGTTCTTC.

CDR3 sequence reads: CASSSSVSRNIQYF. The CDR3 DNA is TGTGCCAGCAGTTCCAGCGTTTCGAGAAACATTCAGTACTTC. The V call is TRBV28, the J call TRBJ2-4, with unresolved D. Trimming pared 4 bases from V and 6 bases from J, leaving 13 bases between. CDR1 MDHEN and CDR2 SYDVKM come from the germline V gene. CDR3 length equals 14 residues. Based on the CDR3 plus reference TRBV28 and TRBJ2-4, the full variable domain is DVKVTQSSRYLVKRTGEKVFLECVQDMDHENMFWYRQDPGLGLRLIYFSYDVKMKEKGDIPEGYSVSREKKERFSLILESASTNQTSMYLCASSSSVSRNIQYFGAGTRLSVL.

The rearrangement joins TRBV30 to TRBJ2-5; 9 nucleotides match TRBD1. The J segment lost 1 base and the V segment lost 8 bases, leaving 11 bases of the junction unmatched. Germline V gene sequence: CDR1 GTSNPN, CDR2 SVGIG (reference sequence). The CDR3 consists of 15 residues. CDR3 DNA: TGTGCCACGAACCTGGGACAGGGAAGCCAAGAGACCCAGTACTTC. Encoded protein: CATNLGQGSQETQYF. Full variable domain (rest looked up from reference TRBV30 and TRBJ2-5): SQTIHQWPATLVQPVGSPLSLECTVEGTSNPNLYWYRQAAGRGLQLLFYSVGIGQISSEVPQNLSASRPQDRQFILSSKKLLLSDSGFYLCATNLGQGSQETQYFGPGTRLLVL.

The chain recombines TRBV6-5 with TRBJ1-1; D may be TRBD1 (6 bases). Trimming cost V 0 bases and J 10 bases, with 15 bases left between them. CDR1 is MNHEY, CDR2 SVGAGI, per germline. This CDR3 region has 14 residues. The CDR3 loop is CASSYSHRERRAFF. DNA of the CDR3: TGTGCCAGCAGTTACTCCCACAGGGAACGACGAGCTTTCTTT.

The CDR3, as DNA: TGTGCCAGCAGTTACGGCCAGGGGGCTAGGGATGAGCAGTTCTTC. Protein: CASSYGQGARDEQFF. V usage is TRBV6-5 and J usage is TRBJ2-1; the match to TRBD1 covers 8 bases. V gave up 2 bases and J gave up 8 bases; unmatched junction bases: 8. Germline-derived CDR1 and CDR2 are MNHEY and SVGAGI. The CDR3 is 15 residues long.

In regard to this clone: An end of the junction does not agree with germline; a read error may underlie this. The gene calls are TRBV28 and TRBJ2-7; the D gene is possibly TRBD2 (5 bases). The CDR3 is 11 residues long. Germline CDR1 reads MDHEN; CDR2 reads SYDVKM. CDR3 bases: TGTGCCAGCAGTGGCTACCGGGAACCCTTATTC. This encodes CASSGYREPLF.

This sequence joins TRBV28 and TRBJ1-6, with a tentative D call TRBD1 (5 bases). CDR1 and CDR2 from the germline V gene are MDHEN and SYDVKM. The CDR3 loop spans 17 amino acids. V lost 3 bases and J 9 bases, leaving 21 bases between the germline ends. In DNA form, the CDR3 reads TGTGCCAGCAGTTTTTATCACTACGGGACCTCTAGTTCACCCCTCCACTTT. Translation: CASSFYHYGTSSSPLHF.

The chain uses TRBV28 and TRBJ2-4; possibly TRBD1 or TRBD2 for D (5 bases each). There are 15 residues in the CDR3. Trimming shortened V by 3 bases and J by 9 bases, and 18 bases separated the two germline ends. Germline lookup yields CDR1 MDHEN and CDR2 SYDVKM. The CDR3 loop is CASSFLGTERGIQYF. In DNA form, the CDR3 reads TGTGCCAGCAGTTTCCTGGGGACCGAAAGGGGCATTCAGTACTTC.

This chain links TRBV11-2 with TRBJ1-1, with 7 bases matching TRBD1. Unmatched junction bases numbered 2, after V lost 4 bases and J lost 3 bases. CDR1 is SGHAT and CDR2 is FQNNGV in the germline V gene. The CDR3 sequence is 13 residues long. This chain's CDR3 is CASSSQGHTEAFF. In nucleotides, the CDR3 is TGTGCCAGCAGCTCACAGGGGCACACTGAAGCTTTCTTT.

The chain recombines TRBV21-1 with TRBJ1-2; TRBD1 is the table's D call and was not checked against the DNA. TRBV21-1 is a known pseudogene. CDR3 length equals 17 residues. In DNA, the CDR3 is TGTGCCAGCAGCCCACACCTTTACCGGGACAGATACTATGGCTACACCTTC. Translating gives CASSPHLYRDRYYGYTF.

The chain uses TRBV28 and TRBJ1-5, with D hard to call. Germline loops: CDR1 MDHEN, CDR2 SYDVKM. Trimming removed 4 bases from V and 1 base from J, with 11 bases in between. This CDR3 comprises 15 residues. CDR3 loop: CASSSFGLSNQPQHF. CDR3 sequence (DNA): TGTGCCAGCAGTTCATTCGGACTGAGCAATCAGCCCCAGCATTTT. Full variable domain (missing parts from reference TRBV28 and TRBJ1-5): DVKVTQSSRYLVKRTGEKVFLECVQDMDHENMFWYRQDPGLGLRLIYFSYDVKMKEKGDIPEGYSVSREKKERFSLILESASTNQTSMYLCASSSFGLSNQPQHFGDGTRLSIL.

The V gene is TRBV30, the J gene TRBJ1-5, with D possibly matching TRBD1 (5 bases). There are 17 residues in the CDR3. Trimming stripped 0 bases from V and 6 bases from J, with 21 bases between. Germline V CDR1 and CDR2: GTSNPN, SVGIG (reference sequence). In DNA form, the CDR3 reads TGTGCCTGGAGTGTATGGCAGGGTTACGCTCTCGCTCAGCCCCAGCATTTT. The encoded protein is CAWSVWQGYALAQPQHF.

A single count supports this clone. The CDR3 region has the DNA TGTGCCAGCAGTCTCGGACTAGCGGGAGTAGACAATGAGCAGTTCTTC. This sequence encodes CASSLGLAGVDNEQFF. The V gene is TRBV28, the J gene TRBJ2-1, with 13 bases fitting TRBD2. Germline V CDR1 and CDR2: MDHEN, SYDVKM. J lost 5 bases, V lost 5 bases, and 6 bases had no gene match. CDR3 size: 16 residues. Variable domain in full (rest from reference TRBV28 and TRBJ2-1): DVKVTQSSRYLVKRTGEKVFLECVQDMDHENMFWYRQDPGLGLRLIYFSYDVKMKEKGDIPEGYSVSREKKERFSLILESASTNQTSMYLCASSLGLAGVDNEQFFGPGTRLTVL.

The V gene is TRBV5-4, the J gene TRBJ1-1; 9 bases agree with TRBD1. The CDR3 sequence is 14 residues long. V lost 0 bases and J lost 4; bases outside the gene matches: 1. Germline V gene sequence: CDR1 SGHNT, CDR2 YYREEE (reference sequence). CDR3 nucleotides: TGTGCCAGCAGCTTGGACAGGGGGCGCACTGAAGCTTTCTTT. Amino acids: CASSLDRGRTEAFF.